This TCR beta chain was observed in a study of Ad26.COV2.S vaccination and SARS-CoV-2 variants. About the research overall: Ad26.COV2.S given intramuscularly, once or twice 56 days apart. Findings and caveats of the study: Spike-specific CD8+ and CD4+ T cell responses reportedly showed substantial breadth after vaccination. Analyses that measured TCR breadth and depth may have underestimated total T cell responses.

Treatment defined: over 15 received Ad26.COV2.S at low or high dose, single or two shots; 5 received placebo; per-sample allocation not given. Day 63 after the first injection of vaccine or placebo was the sampling time. A Boston donor was an adult aged 18-55 years. With respect to this clone: Its specificity is unknown.

This CDR3 region has 15 residues. Germline loops: CDR1 SGHNT, CDR2 YYREEE (reference sequence). Trimming removed 3 bases from V and 0 bases from J, with 12 bases in between. Some clones are missing from TCRdb's copy, which holds only in-frame ones; the method was immunoSEQ multiplex PCR. In the table there are 300,000 to 500,000 clones, 88% of which are singletons. V and J are TRBV5-4 and TRBJ2-5; D may match TRBD1 or TRBD2 (5 bases each). The material was peripheral blood, obtained in a trial of Ad26.COV2.S vaccine versus placebo. The clonotype was recovered from a person aged 18-60 years who received the Ad26.COV2.S COVID-19 vaccine or a placebo. CDR3 DNA: TGTGCCAGCAGCTCCCCCCGGGACGACCAAGAGACCCAGTACTTC. Translation: CASSSPRDDQETQYF.